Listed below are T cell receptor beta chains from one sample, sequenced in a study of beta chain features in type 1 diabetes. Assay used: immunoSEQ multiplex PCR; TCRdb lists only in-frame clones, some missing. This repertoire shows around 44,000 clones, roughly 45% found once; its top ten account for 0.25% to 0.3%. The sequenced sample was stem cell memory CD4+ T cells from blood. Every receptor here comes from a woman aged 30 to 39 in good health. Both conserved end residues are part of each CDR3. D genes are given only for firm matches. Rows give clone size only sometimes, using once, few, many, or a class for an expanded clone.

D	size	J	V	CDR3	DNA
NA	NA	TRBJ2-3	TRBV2	CASSPDLTSTDTQYF	TGTGCCAGCAGTCCGGACTTAACTAGCACAGATACGCAGTATTTT
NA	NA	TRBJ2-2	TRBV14	CASSLLSGELFF	TGTGCCAGCAGCCTTCTCTCCGGGGAGCTGTTTTTT
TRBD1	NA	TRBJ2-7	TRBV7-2	CASTPDRVTYEQYF	TGTGCCAGCACCCCCGACAGGGTAACCTACGAGCAGTACTTC
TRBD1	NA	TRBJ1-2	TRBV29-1	CSVGQGQNYGYTF	TGCAGCGTGGGACAGGGGCAGAACTATGGCTACACCTTC
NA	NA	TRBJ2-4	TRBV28	CASSQTGGGGNIQYF	TGTGCCAGCAGTCAAACAGGGGGCGGGGGGAACATTCAGTACTTC
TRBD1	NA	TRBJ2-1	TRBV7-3	CASSLTMSGGNEQFF	TGTGCCAGCAGCTTAACGATGTCAGGGGGCAATGAGCAGTTCTTC
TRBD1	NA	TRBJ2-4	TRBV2	CATQGTGLTLIAKNIQYF	TGTGCAACCCAAGGGACAGGGCTTACCCTGATAGCCAAAAACATTCAGTACTTC
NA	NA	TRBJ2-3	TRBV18	CATQGLTEDTQYF	TGTGCCACCCAGGGACTTACGGAAGATACGCAGTATTTT
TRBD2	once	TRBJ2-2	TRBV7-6	CASSVSGIRTGELFF	TGTGCCAGCAGCGTTAGCGGGATTCGGACCGGGGAGCTGTTTTTT
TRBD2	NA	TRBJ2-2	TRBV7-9	CASSFWTSDSGELFF	TGTGCCAGCAGCTTTTGGACTAGCGATAGCGGGGAGCTGTTTTTT
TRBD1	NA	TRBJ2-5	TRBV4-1	CASSQTATGGAEETQYF	TGCGCCAGCAGCCAAACCGCGACAGGGGGCGCGGAAGAGACCCAGTACTTC
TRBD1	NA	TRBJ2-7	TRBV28	CASSFPTGGNYEQYF	TGTGCCAGCAGTTTCCCCACAGGGGGCAACTACGAGCAGTACTTC
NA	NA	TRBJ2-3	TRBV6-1	CASSEASQYF	TGTGCCAGCAGTGAGGCTTCGCAGTATTTT
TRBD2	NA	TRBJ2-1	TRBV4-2	CASSQVLSSGNYNEQFF	TGTGCCAGCAGCCAAGTTTTGTCTAGCGGGAACTACAATGAGCAGTTCTTC
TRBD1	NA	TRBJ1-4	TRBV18	CASSPPGTGREKLFF	TGTGCCAGCTCACCACCCGGGACAGGGCGTGAAAAACTGTTTTTT
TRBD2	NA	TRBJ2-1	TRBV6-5	CASRRGLAYNEQFF	TGTGCCAGCAGACGGGGACTAGCCTACAATGAGCAGTTCTTC
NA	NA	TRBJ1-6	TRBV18	CASSPRGGRSPLHF	TGTGCCAGCTCACCCAGGGGCGGTCGGTCACCCCTCCACTTT
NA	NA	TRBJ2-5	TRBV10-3	CAISDQRSGVETQYF	TGTGCCATCAGTGACCAAAGGTCGGGGGTGGAGACCCAGTACTTC
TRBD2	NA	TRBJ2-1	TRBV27	CASSFLGLENNEQFF	TGTGCCAGCAGTTTTTTGGGACTAGAAAACAATGAGCAGTTCTTC
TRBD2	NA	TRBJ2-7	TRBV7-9	CASSLAGTKYEQYF	TGTGCCAGCAGCTTGGCCGGGACTAAATACGAGCAGTACTTC
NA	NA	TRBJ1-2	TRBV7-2	CASSLSRGARGYTF	TGTGCCAGCAGCTTAAGCCGGGGAGCAAGAGGCTACACCTTC
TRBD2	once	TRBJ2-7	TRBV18	CASSPSGTSVSYEQYF	TGTGCCAGCTCACCGTCCGGGACTAGCGTCTCCTACGAGCAGTACTTC
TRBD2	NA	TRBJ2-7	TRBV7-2	CASSLSSGSVHEQYF	TGTGCCAGCAGCCTGTCTAGCGGGAGCGTCCACGAGCAGTACTTC
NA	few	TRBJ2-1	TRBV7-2	CASSLFRGHEQFF	TGTGCCAGCAGCTTATTCAGGGGTCATGAGCAGTTCTTC
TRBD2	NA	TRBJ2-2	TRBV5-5	CASSLRGVNTGELFF	TGTGCCAGCAGCTTGCGGGGGGTGAACACCGGGGAGCTGTTTTTT
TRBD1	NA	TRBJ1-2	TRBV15	CATSRDGTGGSYGYTF	TGTGCCACCAGCAGAGATGGGACAGGGGGGAGCTATGGCTACACCTTC
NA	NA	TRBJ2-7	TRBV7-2	CASSLSYEQYF	TGTGCCAGCAGCCTCTCCTACGAGCAGTACTTC
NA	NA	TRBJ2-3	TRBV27	CASSLRLDTDTQYF	TGTGCCAGCAGTTTGAGGCTAGACACAGATACGCAGTATTTT
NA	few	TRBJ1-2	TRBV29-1	CSVDKGTLGYGYTF	TGCAGCGTTGATAAGGGGACTCTTGGCTATGGCTACACCTTC
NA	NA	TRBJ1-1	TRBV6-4	CASSLLWNTEAFF	TGTGCCAGCAGTCTTTTATGGAACACTGAAGCTTTCTTT
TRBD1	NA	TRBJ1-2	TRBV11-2	CASSLIETGFGYTF	TGTGCCAGCAGCTTAATTGAGACAGGGTTCGGCTACACCTTC
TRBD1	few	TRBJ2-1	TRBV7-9	CASRVKAGTGAYNEQFF	TGTGCCAGCAGAGTAAAAGCCGGGACAGGGGCCTACAATGAGCAGTTCTTC
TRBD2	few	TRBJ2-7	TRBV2	CASRVTSGYEQYF	TGTGCCAGCAGGGTGACTAGCGGCTACGAGCAGTACTTC
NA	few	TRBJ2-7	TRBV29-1	CSVPSERTYEQYF	TGCAGCGTACCTAGTGAGCGGACCTACGAGCAGTACTTC
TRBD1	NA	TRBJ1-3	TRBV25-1	CASSENRDSSGNTIYF	TGTGCCAGCAGTGAGAACCGGGACAGCTCTGGAAACACCATATATTTT
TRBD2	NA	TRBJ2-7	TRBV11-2	CASSPTSGTYEQYF	TGTGCCAGCAGCCCAACTAGCGGGACGTACGAGCAGTACTTC
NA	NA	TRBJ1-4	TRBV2	CASRVGQSEKLFF	TGTGCCAGCAGGGTCGGACAGTCTGAAAAACTGTTTTTT
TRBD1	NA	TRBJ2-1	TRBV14	CASSQPGTGLEEQFF	TGTGCCAGCAGCCAACCCGGGACAGGGCTAGAGGAGCAGTTCTTC
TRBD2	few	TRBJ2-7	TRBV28	CASSLWSTSGRSLQSLYEQYF	TGTGCCAGCAGTTTATGGTCGACTAGCGGGAGGTCCCTCCAAAGCCTCTACGAGCAGTACTTC
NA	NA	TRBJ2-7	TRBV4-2	CASSQEPGVSSYEQYF	TGTGCCAGCAGCCAAGAACCCGGGGTTAGCTCCTACGAGCAGTACTTC
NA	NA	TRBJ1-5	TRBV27	CASSLFTGRGHGPQHF	TGTGCCAGCAGCCTATTCACGGGGAGGGGCCATGGGCCCCAGCATTTT
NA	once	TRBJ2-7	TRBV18	CASSPPTTTYEQYF	TGTGCCAGCTCACCACCGACAACCACCTACGAGCAGTACTTC